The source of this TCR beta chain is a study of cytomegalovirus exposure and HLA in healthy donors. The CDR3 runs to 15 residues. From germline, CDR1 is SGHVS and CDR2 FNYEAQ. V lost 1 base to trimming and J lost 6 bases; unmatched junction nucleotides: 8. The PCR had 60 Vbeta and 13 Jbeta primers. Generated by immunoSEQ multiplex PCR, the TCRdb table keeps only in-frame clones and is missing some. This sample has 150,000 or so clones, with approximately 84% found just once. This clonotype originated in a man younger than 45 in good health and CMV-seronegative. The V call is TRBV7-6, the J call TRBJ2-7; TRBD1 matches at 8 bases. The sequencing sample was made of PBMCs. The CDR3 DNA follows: TGTGCCAGCAGCTTAGGTGGGACAGGAGTCGGCGAGCAGTACTTC. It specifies CASSLGGTGVGEQYF.